This T cell receptor beta chain was obtained from a study of T-cell reconstitution after alpha-beta-depleted transplantation in children listed by TCRdb under 2016. Study-wide context: The study quantitatively tracked T-cell immune reconstitution after TCRalphabeta/CD19-depleted allogeneic hematopoietic cell transplantation in children using TCR repertoire profiling.

Beyond this particular receptor, the publication reports: In some patients, the high TCRbeta diversity seen at day 60 was put down to recipient T cells and intrathymic progenitors that had survived conditioning. About two months after transplant, the apparently early recovery of alphabetaT-cell counts reportedly depended on just several hundred clones that had expanded rapidly and came from non-depleted graft cells. Over subsequent months, a decline in hyperexpanded clone frequencies was noted, and after one year, T-cell counts and TCRbeta diversity were mostly ascribed to newly produced T cells.

Taken with the paper, the label for treatment or condition translates to: allogeneic hematopoietic cell transplantation with graft depleted of TCRalphabeta T cells and CD19 B cells. The children who served as transplant recipients had been given grafts of TCRalphabeta/CD19-depleted allogeneic hematopoietic cells. From the cysteine through the phenylalanine, the CDR3 covers 15 amino acids. The DNA shown is the 45-base CDR3, in frame from base 1. Unmatched junction bases come to 9, with V trimmed by 5 bases and J by 5 bases. The germline V gene encodes CDR1 SGHNT and CDR2 YENEEA. The receptor library was made with PCR. The instrument was an Illumina HiSeq 2500. TCR library preparation used molecular barcoding, with unique molecular identifiers applied to normalize quantification of the TCRbeta repertoire. TCRdb reprocessed the public reads (quality trimming at Q25 with fastp, clone calling with MiXCR) and kept in-frame beta chains. Identical CDR3 proteins give one entry, which carries the most common genes and DNA. The sample table lists around 450,000 distinct CDR3 sequences, around 46% of them with a count of one. The ten largest clonotypes hold under 35% of the sample.

Note on this clonotype: It lacks a known antigen. Base qualities were left out, and no much larger clone turns up one base away.

The chain was built from TRBV11-3 and TRBJ2-5; TRBD1 matches 9 bases in the middle. The sample in question was PBMCs, obtained before TCRalphabeta/CD19-depleted stem cell transplant. This sequence originates from a girl aged 2-15 years with aplastic anemia, due to receive a stem cell transplant. The sequence in DNA is TGTGCCAGCAGCCTATCCGACAGGGGGAGGGAGACCCAGTACTTC. It translates to CASSLSDRGRETQYF. Outside the CDR3, residues come from the reference TRBV11-3 and TRBJ2-5 proteins, so the full variable domain is: EAGVVQSPRYKIIEKKQPVAFWCNPISGHNTLYWYLQNLGQGPELLIRYENEEAVDDSQLPKDRFSAERLKGVDSTLKIQPAELGDSAVYLCASSLSDRGRETQYFGPGTRLLVL.